This TCR beta chain originates from a study of beta chain features in type 1 diabetes. Study-wide results and limits: People with Type 1 diabetes carried modestly yet significantly shorter TCRB CDR3s in all four CD4+ subsets. Sampled from patients, naive, central memory and Treg TCRB repertoires appeared more similar than those sampled from healthy donors.

Expressed TCRB transcripts were sequenced after all isolated RNA was converted to cDNA. Produced via immunoSEQ multiplex PCR; TCRdb's table is partial and in-frame only. Among hundreds of thousands of clones listed, roughly 13% were seen once. As for this clone: Its specificity is not known.

V lost 6 bases to trimming and J lost 0 bases; unmatched junction nucleotides: 12. The CDR3 has 19 residues. Germline loops: CDR1 MDHEN, CDR2 SYDVKM. The sequenced sample consisted of naive CD4+ T cells from blood. The chain has TRBV28 and TRBJ2-6; 9 nucleotides agree with TRBD1. The receptor's source is a man aged 18-30 years with type 1 diabetes. The CDR3 DNA reads TGTGCCAGCAGCACCGGGACAGGGTCCCAATCCTCTGGGGCCAACGTCCTGACTTTC. Translating gives CASSTGTGSQSSGANVLTF.